This is a list of T cell receptor beta chains from one sample in a study of blood T cell repertoires in COVID-19. Profiled with immunoSEQ multiplex PCR; TCRdb holds only in-frame clones, not every one. The table includes approximately 270,000 clones, about nine tenths detected once. Material for sequencing was peripheral blood. The receptors stem from a woman aged 25-40 years with COVID-19, enrolled during active disease. Both conserved end residues are part of each CDR3. The D gene is left open where the match is weak. Expanded clones get a size class; other rows say once, few or many, or leave the size out.

>NA|NA|TRBJ1-2|TRBV28
CASTLRTAGYGYTF
TGTGCCAGCACCCTAAGAACAGCGGGCTATGGCTACACCTTC
>NA|few|TRBJ1-3|TRBV2
CAGAGTRSGNTIYF
TGTGCTGGGGCGGGGACCCGCTCTGGAAACACCATATATTTT
>TRBD2|NA|TRBJ2-5|TRBV4-1
CASSQGTSGRGGQETQYF
TGCGCCAGCAGCCAAGGGACTAGCGGGAGAGGGGGCCAAGAGACCCAGTACTTC
>TRBD1|NA|TRBJ1-1|TRBV28
CAADRGAENTEAFF
TGTGCCGCCGACAGGGGGGCTGAGAACACTGAAGCTTTCTTT
>TRBD1|once|TRBJ1-6|TRBV19
CASSQGEAYNSPLHF
TGTGCCAGTAGCCAGGGGGAGGCCTATAATTCACCCCTCCACTTT
>NA|NA|TRBJ2-3|TRBV18
CASSPPDKPRNTQYF
TGTGCCAGCTCACCACCGGACAAGCCCCGTAACACGCAGTATTTT
>NA|NA|TRBJ2-1|TRBV28
CASTDTGYGAQFF
TGTGCCAGCACCGACACAGGGTACGGAGCGCAGTTCTTC
>TRBD1|NA|TRBJ2-1|TRBV6-4
CASRVTGSHEQFF
TGTGCCAGCAGGGTGACAGGGTCACATGAGCAGTTCTTC
>NA|NA|TRBJ2-5|TRBV4-3
CASSLLSRAGETQYF
TGCGCCAGCAGCCTTCTTTCCAGGGCCGGAGAGACCCAGTACTTC
>NA|few|TRBJ1-4|TRBV10-3
CAIRTGGGSREKLFF
TGTGCCATCAGGACGGGCGGGGGTTCGCGTGAAAAACTGTTTTTT
>NA|NA|TRBJ2-1|TRBV5-1
CASTVTDGLVGGEQFF
TGCGCCAGCACGGTGACCGACGGACTCGTGGGAGGTGAGCAGTTCTTC
>NA|NA|TRBJ1-1|TRBV3-1/TRBV3-2
CASSQKLREMNTEAFF
TGTGCCAGCAGCCAGAAGCTGAGGGAGATGAACACTGAAGCTTTCTTT
>NA|NA|TRBJ1-1|TRBV7-9
CASSLISGSEAFF
TGTGCCAGCAGCTTAATTTCGGGATCTGAAGCTTTCTTT
>NA|NA|TRBJ2-1|TRBV5-1
CASSQGGERYNEQFF
TGCGCCAGCAGCCAAGGGGGGGAAAGGTACAATGAGCAGTTCTTC
>TRBD1|NA|TRBJ2-5|TRBV7-9
CASSSPFGQARGETQYF
TGTGCCAGCAGCTCGCCATTCGGACAGGCACGGGGAGAGACCCAGTACTTC
>NA|NA|TRBJ2-1|TRBV6-2/TRBV6-3
CASSYSSTGVVFNEQFF
TGTGCCAGCAGTTACTCGTCGACCGGGGTCGTTTTCAATGAGCAGTTCTTC
>NA|NA|TRBJ2-3|TRBV7-9
CASSPPRGDTQYF
TGTGCCAGCAGCCCACCTCGCGGCGATACGCAGTATTTT
>TRBD2|NA|TRBJ2-3|TRBV7-2
CASSRWASGRGTDTQYF
TGTGCCAGCAGCAGATGGGCTAGCGGGAGGGGGACAGATACGCAGTATTTT
>NA|NA|TRBJ2-3|TRBV2
CASSEAKREARGDTQYF
TGTGCCAGCAGTGAAGCTAAGAGGGAGGCGAGGGGAGATACGCAGTATTTT
>NA|NA|TRBJ2-1|TRBV28
CASSRLPSEQFF
TGTGCCAGCAGTCGTCTACCTTCTGAGCAGTTCTTC
>TRBD1|NA|TRBJ2-5|TRBV18
CASSPDRGTETQYF
TGTGCCAGCTCACCCGACAGGGGAACGGAGACCCAGTACTTC
>NA|NA|TRBJ2-1|TRBV7-9
CASSRRQYNEQFF
TGTGCCAGCAGCCGCCGACAGTACAATGAGCAGTTCTTC
>NA|NA|TRBJ2-2|TRBV6-2/TRBV6-3
CASSPWGPDTGELFF
TGTGCCAGCAGCCCCTGGGGGCCGGACACCGGGGAGCTGTTTTTT
>TRBD1|NA|TRBJ2-1|TRBV2
CASSDETGTGLYNEQFF
TGTGCCAGCAGTGACGAAACCGGGACAGGGCTCTACAATGAGCAGTTCTTC
>NA|NA|TRBJ2-4|TRBV5-1
CASSFPPRIQYF
TGCGCCAGCAGCTTCCCTCCACGGATTCAGTACTTC
>TRBD2|NA|TRBJ2-1|TRBV4-1
CASSQDPRGGDFNEQFF
TGCGCCAGCAGCCAAGATCCCCGGGGGGGCGATTTTAATGAGCAGTTCTTC
>TRBD1|once|TRBJ2-5|TRBV24-1
CATSDRTGAQETQYF
TGTGCCACCAGTGACCGCACAGGGGCCCAAGAGACCCAGTACTTC
>TRBD1|NA|TRBJ2-2|TRBV13
CASSPGTGGLPPTGELFF
TGTGCCAGCAGCCCCGGGACAGGGGGGTTGCCACCCACCGGGGAGCTGTTTTTT
>TRBD2|NA|TRBJ2-1|TRBV3-1/TRBV3-2
CASSQDLAGGPYNEQFF
TGTGCCAGCAGCCAAGATCTGGCGGGAGGGCCCTACAATGAGCAGTTCTTC
>TRBD2|NA|TRBJ2-3|TRBV4-1
CASSQEFGGTSGRDTQYF
TGCGCCAGCAGCCAAGAGTTTGGAGGAACTAGCGGGAGGGATACGCAGTATTTT
>NA|NA|TRBJ1-3|TRBV3-1/TRBV3-2
CASSQFPGSGRNTIYF
TGTGCCAGCAGCCAGTTTCCGGGATCCGGTCGAAACACCATATATTTT
>NA|NA|TRBJ1-2|TRBV29-1
CSVEVRGMSYGYTF
TGCAGCGTTGAAGTCAGGGGAATGAGCTATGGCTACACCTTC
>NA|NA|TRBJ1-6|TRBV28
CASSLGDTDSPLHF
TGTGCCAGCAGTTTAGGGGACACCGATTCACCCCTCCACTTT
>NA|NA|TRBJ2-6|TRBV20-1
CSASTGSGANVLTF
TGCAGTGCTAGTACGGGCTCTGGGGCCAACGTCCTGACTTTC
>NA|NA|TRBJ2-4|TRBV19
CASSPKLGSNIQYF
TGTGCCAGTAGTCCGAAACTAGGTTCAAACATTCAGTACTTC
>TRBD1|NA|TRBJ1-6|TRBV27
CASRRTGQGAILNNSPLHF
TGTGCCAGCAGAAGAACGGGACAGGGGGCGATCCTAAATAATTCACCCCTCCACTTT
>TRBD1|NA|TRBJ1-2|TRBV6-5
CASSNRGRGYGYTF
TGTGCCAGCAGCAACAGGGGACGAGGTTATGGCTACACCTTC
>NA|NA|TRBJ1-4|TRBV6-6
CASSDSTYEKLFF
TGTGCCAGCTCGGACAGTACCTATGAAAAACTGTTTTTT
>TRBD1|NA|TRBJ1-3|TRBV7-2
CASSKDRGSGNTIYF
TGTGCCAGCAGCAAAGACAGGGGGTCTGGAAACACCATATATTTT
>NA|NA|TRBJ2-3|TRBV6-2/TRBV6-3
CASSSVGRGDTQYF
TGTGCCAGCAGTTCAGTCGGCCGGGGAGATACGCAGTATTTT
>NA|once|TRBJ2-1|TRBV19
CASSIPNGEQFF
TGTGCCAGTAGTATCCCCAACGGTGAGCAGTTCTTC
>TRBD1|NA|TRBJ1-5|TRBV19
CASSNLPTGGLGQPQHF
TGTGCCAGTAGTAACCTCCCGACAGGGGGCTTGGGTCAGCCCCAGCATTTT
>TRBD1|NA|TRBJ1-2|TRBV12-3/TRBV12-4
CASNPGQGSGYTF
TGTGCCAGCAATCCGGGACAGGGGTCTGGCTACACCTTC
>NA|NA|TRBJ1-5|TRBV7-6
CASSLDVETGEWPQHF
TGTGCCAGCAGCTTAGATGTCGAGACAGGTGAATGGCCCCAGCATTTT